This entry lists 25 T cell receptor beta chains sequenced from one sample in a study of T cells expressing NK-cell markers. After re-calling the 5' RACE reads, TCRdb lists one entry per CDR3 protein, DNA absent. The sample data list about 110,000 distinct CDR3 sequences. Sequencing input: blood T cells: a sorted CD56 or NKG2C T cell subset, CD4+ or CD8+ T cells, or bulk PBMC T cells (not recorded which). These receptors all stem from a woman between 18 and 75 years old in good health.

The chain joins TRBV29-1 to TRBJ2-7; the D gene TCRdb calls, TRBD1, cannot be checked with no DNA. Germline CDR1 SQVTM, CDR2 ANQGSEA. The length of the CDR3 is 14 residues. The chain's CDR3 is CSNAAVPRSYEQYF.

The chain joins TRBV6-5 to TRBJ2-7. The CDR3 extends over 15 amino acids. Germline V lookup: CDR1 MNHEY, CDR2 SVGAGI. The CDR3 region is CASSYSGGTSYEQYF.

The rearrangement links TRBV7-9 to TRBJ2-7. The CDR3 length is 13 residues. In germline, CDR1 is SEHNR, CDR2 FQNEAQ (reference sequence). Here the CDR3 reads CASSPSATYEQYF.

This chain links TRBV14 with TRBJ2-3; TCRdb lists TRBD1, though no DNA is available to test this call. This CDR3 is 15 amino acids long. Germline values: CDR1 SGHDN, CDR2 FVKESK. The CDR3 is CASSREGHSTDTQYF.

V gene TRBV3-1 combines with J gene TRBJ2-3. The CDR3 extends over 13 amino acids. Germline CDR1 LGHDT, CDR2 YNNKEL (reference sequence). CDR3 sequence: CASSQESPDTQYF.

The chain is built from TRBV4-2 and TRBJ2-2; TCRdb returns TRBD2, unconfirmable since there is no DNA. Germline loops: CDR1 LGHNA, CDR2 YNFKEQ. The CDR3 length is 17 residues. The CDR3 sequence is CASSQAAAGGDTGELFF.

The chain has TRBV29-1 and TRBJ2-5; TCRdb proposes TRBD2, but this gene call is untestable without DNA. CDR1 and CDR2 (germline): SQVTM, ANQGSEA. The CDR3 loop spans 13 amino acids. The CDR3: CSSPSPGDETQYF.

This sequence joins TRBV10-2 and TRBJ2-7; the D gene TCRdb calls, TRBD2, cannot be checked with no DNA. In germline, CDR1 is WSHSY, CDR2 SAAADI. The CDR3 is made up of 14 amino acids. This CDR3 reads CATGEGGDYYEQYF.

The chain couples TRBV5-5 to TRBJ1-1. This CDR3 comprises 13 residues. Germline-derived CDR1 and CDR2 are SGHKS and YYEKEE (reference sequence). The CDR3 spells CASSLSRATEAFF.

CDR3: CASSAFLPMNTEAFF. The rearrangement links TRBV2 to TRBJ1-1. The germline V gene encodes CDR1 SNHLY and CDR2 FYNNEI. CDR3 length: 15 residues.

The CDR3 loop reads CASRLSGTGELFF. The chain has TRBV7-2 and TRBJ2-2. Germline lookup yields CDR1 SGHTA and CDR2 FQGNSA. The CDR3 length is 13 residues.

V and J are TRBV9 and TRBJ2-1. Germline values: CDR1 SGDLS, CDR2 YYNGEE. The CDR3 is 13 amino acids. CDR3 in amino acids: CASSVLDNVEQFF.

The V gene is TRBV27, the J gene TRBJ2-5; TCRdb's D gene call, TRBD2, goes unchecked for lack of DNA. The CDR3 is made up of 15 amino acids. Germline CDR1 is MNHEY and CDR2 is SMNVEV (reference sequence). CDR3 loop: CASSLSLAGEETQYF.

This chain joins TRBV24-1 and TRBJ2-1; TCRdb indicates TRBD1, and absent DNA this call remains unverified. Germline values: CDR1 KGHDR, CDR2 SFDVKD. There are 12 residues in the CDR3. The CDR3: CATSQGYNEQFF.

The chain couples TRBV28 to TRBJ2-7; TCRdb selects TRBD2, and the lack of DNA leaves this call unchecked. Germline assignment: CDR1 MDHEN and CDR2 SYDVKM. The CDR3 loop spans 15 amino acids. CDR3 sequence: CASNHHRDLSYEQYF.

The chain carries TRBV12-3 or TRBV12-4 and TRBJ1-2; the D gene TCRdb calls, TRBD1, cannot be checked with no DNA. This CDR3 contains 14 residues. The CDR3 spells CASTPGQFLYGYTF.

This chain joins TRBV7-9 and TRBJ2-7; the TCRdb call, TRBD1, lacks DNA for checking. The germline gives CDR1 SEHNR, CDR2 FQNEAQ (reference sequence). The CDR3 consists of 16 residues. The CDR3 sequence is CATSPNPRDKVYEQYF.

CDR3 sequence: CASSPPFGRGERSGANVLTF. The chain is built from TRBV18 and TRBJ2-6; with no DNA, the TCRdb D assignment of TRBD1 cannot be verified. This CDR3 region has 20 residues. Germline CDR1 and CDR2: KGHSH and LQKENI.

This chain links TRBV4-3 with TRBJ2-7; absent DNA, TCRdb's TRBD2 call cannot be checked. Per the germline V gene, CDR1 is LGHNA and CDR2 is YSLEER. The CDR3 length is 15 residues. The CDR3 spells CASSQELAGSYEQYF.

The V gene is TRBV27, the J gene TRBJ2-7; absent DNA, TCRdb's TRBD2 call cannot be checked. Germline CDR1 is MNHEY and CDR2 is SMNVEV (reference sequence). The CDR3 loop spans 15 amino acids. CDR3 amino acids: CASSSRRDAAYEQYF.

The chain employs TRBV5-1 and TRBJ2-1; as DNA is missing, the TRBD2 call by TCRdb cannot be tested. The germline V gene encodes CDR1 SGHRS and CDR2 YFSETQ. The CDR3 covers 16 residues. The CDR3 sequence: CASSLGGGLLLNEQFF.

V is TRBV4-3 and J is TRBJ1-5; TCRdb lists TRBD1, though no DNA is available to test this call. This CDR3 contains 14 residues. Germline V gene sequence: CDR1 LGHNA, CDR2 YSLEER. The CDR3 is CASSQEQGNQPQHF.

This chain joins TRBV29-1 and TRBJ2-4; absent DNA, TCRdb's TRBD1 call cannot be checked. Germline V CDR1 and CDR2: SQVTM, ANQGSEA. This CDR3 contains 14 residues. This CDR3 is CSVEFGTGGNIQYF.

CDR3 amino acids: CASSDAYSGSSYNEQFF. The chain couples TRBV9 to TRBJ2-1; TCRdb returns TRBD2, unconfirmable since there is no DNA. Germline V gene lookup returns CDR1 SGDLS and CDR2 YYNGEE. The CDR3 length is 17 residues.

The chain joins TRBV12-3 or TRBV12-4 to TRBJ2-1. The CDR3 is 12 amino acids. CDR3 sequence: CASRNPKREQFF.